Sequencing of this TCR beta chain was carried out in a study of Ad26.COV2.S vaccination and SARS-CoV-2 variants. The treatment here: approximately 18 received Ad26.COV2.S at low or high dose, single or two shots; 5 received placebo; per-sample allocation not given. Samples were taken on day 63 after the first vaccine or placebo injection. The germline V gene has CDR1 MNHNY and CDR2 SVGAGI (reference sequence). V lost 8 bases and J lost 8, with 6 bases in between. The CDR3 is 9 residues long. The repertoire was sequenced with immunoSEQ multiplex PCR; TCRdb's copy has only in-frame clones and lacks some. Here the sample spans 350,000 to 400,000 clones, 75% to 90% being singletons.

The V call is TRBV6-6, the J call TRBJ1-1; D is uncertain. This TCR was recovered from a person between 18 and 65 years old who received the Ad26.COV2.S COVID-19 vaccine or a placebo. The sample consisted of peripheral blood, taken in a trial of Ad26.COV2.S vaccine versus placebo. Here the CDR3 reads CASGNEAFF. As DNA, the CDR3 is TGTGCCAGCGGCAACGAAGCTTTCTTT.